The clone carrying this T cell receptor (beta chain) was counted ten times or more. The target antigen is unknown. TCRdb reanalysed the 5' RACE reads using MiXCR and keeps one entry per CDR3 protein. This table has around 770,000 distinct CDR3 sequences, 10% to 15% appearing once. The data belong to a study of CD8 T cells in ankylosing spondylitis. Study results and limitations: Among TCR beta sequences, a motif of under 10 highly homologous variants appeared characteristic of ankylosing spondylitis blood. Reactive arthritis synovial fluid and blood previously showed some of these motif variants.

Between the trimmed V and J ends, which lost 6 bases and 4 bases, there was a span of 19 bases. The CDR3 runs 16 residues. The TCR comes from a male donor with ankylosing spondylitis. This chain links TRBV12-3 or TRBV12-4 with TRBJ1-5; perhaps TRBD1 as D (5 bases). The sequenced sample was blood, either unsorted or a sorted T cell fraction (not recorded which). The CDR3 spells CASSRGGWRINQPQHF. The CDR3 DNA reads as TGTGCCAGCAGCCGGGGGGGGTGGCGGATAAATCAGCCCCAGCATTTT.